The 11 T cell receptor beta chains in this list originate from one sample, sequenced in a study of blood T cells in healthy people across ages. Together with a sample-barcoded 5' primer, a J-beta primer mix was included in a second PCR lasting roughly 6 to 12 cycles. Each CDR3 protein gets one entry after TCRdb re-called the 5' RACE reads with MiXCR. This table holds fewer than 1,200,000 distinct CDR3 sequences, under 30% found once. The sample also formed part of further work on T cells of mothers and their children.

The sample consisted of blood. The receptors were sampled from a girl aged 2-10 years in good health.

This chain joins TRBV5-1 and TRBJ2-3; unclear D gene. Germline assignment: CDR1 SGHRS and CDR2 YFSETQ. This CDR3 region has 14 residues. The germline V and J ends were trimmed by 1 base and 2 bases, with 8 bases remaining between them. Here the CDR3 reads CASSLTAHTDTQYF. CDR3 coding DNA: TGCGCCAGCAGCTTGACAGCCCACACAGATACGCAGTATTTT.

The rearrangement links TRBV13 to TRBJ1-2, with D perhaps matching TRBD1 (6 bases). Trimming left V 9 bases short and J 6 bases short, with 23 bases between. Germline assignment: CDR1 PRHDT and CDR2 FYEKMQ (reference sequence). This CDR3 spans 15 amino acids. CDR3 residues: CASTSGTGPGDGYTF. Written as DNA, the CDR3 is TGTGCCAGTACTAGCGGAACAGGGCCCGGGGATGGCTACACCTTC.

The rearrangement joins TRBV11-1 to TRBJ1-2; possibly TRBD1 for D (5 bases). Trimming removed 5 bases from V and 7 bases from J, with 14 bases in between. Germline V gene sequence: CDR1 SGHAT, CDR2 FQDESV (reference sequence). This CDR3 is 13 amino acids long. The CDR3 spells CASSHRGKGGYTF. In nucleotides, the CDR3 is TGTGCCAGCAGCCACCGGGGGAAGGGTGGCTACACCTTC.

The sample holds a few counts of this clonotype. The chain employs TRBV7-2 and TRBJ2-5; D unclear. Judging by the DNA end, TRBJ2-1 fits better; the J call may be wrong. Germline V gene lookup returns CDR1 SGHTA and CDR2 FQGNSA. This CDR3 has 14 residues. CDR3 sequence: CASSLLSRYNEQFF. The CDR3 DNA reads TGTGCCAGCAGCTTATTGTCCAGATACAATGAGCAGTTCTTC.

The J gene is TRBJ2-5, the V gene TRBV19; a possible D gene is TRBD1 (5 bases). The CDR3 has 14 residues. CDR1 and CDR2 (germline): LNHDA, SQIVND (reference sequence). Trimming pared 5 bases from V and 5 bases from J, leaving 15 bases between. CDR3 residues: CASSPIRGSETQYF. For the CDR3, the DNA is TGTGCCAGTAGTCCAATAAGGGGATCGGAGACCCAGTACTTC.

Turning to this clonotype: The germline gene is not matched at one end of the junction; a read error may be the cause. The chain couples TRBV12-3 or TRBV12-4 to TRBJ1-4; 9 nucleotides align to TRBD1. There are 14 residues in the CDR3. The CDR3 nucleotides are TGTGCCAGCAGGTGGACAGGGGTTAGTGAAGAACTGTTTTTT. It specifies CASRWTGVSEELFF.

This clonotype was detected a few times. The rearrangement links TRBV7-9 to TRBJ1-3; 9 bases fit TRBD1. This CDR3 contains 16 residues. CDR1 is SEHNR, CDR2 FQNEAQ, per germline (reference sequence). V trimming: 5 bases; J trimming: 7 bases; junction bases outside the gene matches: 12. This CDR3 reads CASSQHQGQGGNTIYF. CDR3 coding DNA: TGTGCCAGCAGCCAACATCAGGGACAGGGCGGGAACACCATATATTTT.

The chain couples TRBV7-9 to TRBJ2-4, with D maybe TRBD1 (6 bases). The CDR3 length is 18 residues. Trimming left V 4 bases short and J 9 bases short, with 28 bases between. In germline, CDR1 is SEHNR, CDR2 FQNEAQ (reference sequence). The DNA for the CDR3 is TGTGCCAGCAGCTCCGGGATCAACCCTGGGGCAGGGGATAGCATTCAGTACTTC. Amino acids: CASSSGINPGAGDSIQYF. The entire variable domain, with the rest obtained from reference TRBV7-9 and TRBJ2-4, is as follows: DTGVSQNPRHKITKRGQNVTFRCDPISEHNRLYWYRQTLGQGPEFLTYFQNEAQLEKSRLLSDRFSAERPKGSFSTLEIQRTEQGDSAMYLCASSSGINPGAGDSIQYFGAGTRLSVL.

On this clonotype: Compared with germline, one end of the junction differs, possibly owing to a read error. The chain couples TRBV5-5 to TRBJ2-6, with D uncertain. The CDR3 covers 15 residues. Per germline, CDR1 SGHKS and CDR2 YYEKEE (reference sequence). DNA of the CDR3: TGTGCCAGCAGCTTGGTCTGGGATGGGTCCAACGTCCTGACTTTC. Translated, it gives CASSLVWDGSNVLTF.

The chain carries TRBV14 and TRBJ1-2; unclear D gene. Germline CDR1 and CDR2: SGHDN and FVKESK. The V end lost 1 base, the J end lost 7 bases, and 7 bases lay between the germline ends. The length of the CDR3 is 12 residues. The CDR3 loop is CASSQVSVGYTF. CDR3 bases: TGTGCCAGCAGCCAAGTCTCCGTTGGCTACACCTTC.

There are many counts of this clonotype. The chain couples TRBV29-1 to TRBJ2-1, with D unresolved. The CDR3 is 13 residues long. V was clipped by 4 bases and J by 0 bases, with 7 bases between them. Germline V CDR1 and CDR2: SQVTM, ANQGSEA. The CDR3 DNA reads TGCAGCGTTGGGACGCCCTCCTACAATGAGCAGTTCTTC. Protein: CSVGTPSYNEQFF.